The 25 T cell receptor beta chains listed next were all sequenced from one sample in a study of response to subunit inactivated influenza vaccine. TCRdb used MiXCR to reprocess the RT-PCR reads, holding one entry per CDR3 protein. This sample has around 760,000 distinct CDR3 sequences, with approximately 15% found just once. Here the sequenced sample was PBMCs from blood, taken around 14 days before vaccination. The origin of the receptors is a man aged 45-65 years who received an inactivated influenza vaccine.

This clonotype showed up just a few times. The J gene is TRBJ2-1, the V gene TRBV2, with TRBD2 matching over 11 bases. Per germline, CDR1 SNHLY and CDR2 FYNNEI. Unmatched junction bases numbered 5, after V lost 1 base and J lost 9 bases. The CDR3 totals 15 residues. CDR3 sequence (DNA): TGTGCCAGCAGTGAAGGTCTAGCGGGAGGAGGTGAGCAGTTCTTC. The encoded protein is CASSEGLAGGGEQFF. The full variable domain, completed using reference TRBV2 and TRBJ2-1, is EPEVTQTPSHQVTQMGQEVILRCVPISNHLYFYWYRQILGQKVEFLVSFYNNEISEKSEIFDDQFSVERPDGSNFTLKIRSTKLEDSAMYFCASSEGLAGGGEQFFGPGTRLTVL.

This clonotype was counted at least ten times. The chain uses TRBV14 and TRBJ2-3, with 7 bases matching TRBD2. Germline V CDR1 and CDR2: SGHDN, FVKESK. The CDR3 is 15 amino acids. Losses at the gene ends were 3 bases for V and 9 bases for J; bases not matched to a gene: 12. CDR3 sequence: CASSHARRTRETQYF. CDR3 DNA: TGTGCCAGCAGCCATGCCCGAAGGACGCGGGAGACGCAGTATTTT.

The gene calls are TRBV20-1 and TRBJ2-2; D gene unclear. In germline, CDR1 is DFQATT, CDR2 SNEGSKA (reference sequence). This CDR3 spans 12 amino acids. Between the trimmed V and J ends, which lost 2 bases and 1 base, there was a span of 2 bases. The CDR3 loop reads CSARKNTGELFF. The CDR3 bases are TGCAGTGCTAGAAAGAACACCGGGGAGCTGTTTTTT.

V and J are TRBV6-2 or TRBV6-3 and TRBJ2-3; tentatively, D is TRBD1 or TRBD2 (5 bases each). The germline V and J ends were trimmed by 1 base and 2 bases, with 10 bases remaining between them. The CDR3 is 15 residues long. Germline-derived CDR1 and CDR2 are MNHEY and SVGEGT. CDR3 region: CASSYLWDDTDTQYF. CDR3 sequence (DNA): TGTGCCAGCAGTTACTTGTGGGACGACACAGATACGCAGTATTTT.

This clonotype occurred a few times. The chain recombines TRBV28 with TRBJ1-1; no definite D call. Trimming took 6 bases from V and 0 from J, leaving 14 bases between them. The CDR3 has 15 amino acids. Germline V gives CDR1 MDHEN, CDR2 SYDVKM. The CDR3 protein is CASRTTRAVNTEAFF. CDR3 nucleotide sequence: TGTGCCAGCAGAACGACGCGGGCAGTGAACACTGAAGCTTTCTTT.

J is TRBJ2-7 and V is TRBV20-1; D possibly corresponds to TRBD2 (6 bases). The V end was cut by 0 bases, the J end by 0 bases, with 12 bases between. Germline V gene sequence: CDR1 DFQATT, CDR2 SNEGSKA (reference sequence). The CDR3 extends over 15 amino acids. CDR3 sequence: CSARDGTGSSYEQYF. The CDR3 DNA reads TGCAGTGCTAGAGACGGGACTGGTAGCTCCTACGAGCAGTACTTC.

The chain couples TRBV29-1 to TRBJ1-1, with 7 nucleotides matching TRBD1. Germline trimming cut 5 bases from V and 4 bases from J; bases unmatched to any gene: 7. Germline V lookup: CDR1 SQVTM, CDR2 ANQGSEA. The CDR3 is 13 amino acids. The CDR3 loop reads CSVMAQGRTEAFF. The CDR3 nucleotides read TGCAGCGTTATGGCACAGGGGCGCACTGAAGCTTTCTTT. The full variable domain, rest sourced from reference TRBV29-1 and TRBJ1-1, is SAVISQKPSRDICQRGTSLTIQCQVDSQVTMMFWYRQQPGQSLTLIATANQGSEATYESGFVIDKFPISRPNLTFSTLTVSNMSPEDSSIYLCSVMAQGRTEAFFGQGTRLTVV.

This clonotype was observed a few times. The chain is built from TRBV27 and TRBJ2-7; 8 positions agree with TRBD1. Per the germline V gene, CDR1 is MNHEY and CDR2 is SMNVEV (reference sequence). The CDR3 is 13 residues long. J gave up 6 bases and V 6 bases, and 7 bases lay outside the gene matches. CDR3 DNA: TGTGCCAGCAGAGGACAGGGTAGAGGCGAGCAGTACTTC. This translates into CASRGQGRGEQYF.

This clonotype was counted a few times. The V call is TRBV29-1, the J call TRBJ2-1, with 7 positions matching TRBD2. This CDR3 comprises 16 residues. CDR1 SQVTM and CDR2 ANQGSEA come from the germline V gene. Trimming removed 4 bases from V and 0 bases from J; junction bases left unmatched: 9. In nucleotides, the CDR3 is TGCAGCGTTGGGGGATTGCGGGGGACCTCCTACAATGAGCAGTTCTTC. Encoded protein: CSVGGLRGTSYNEQFF.

The chain joins TRBV5-6 to TRBJ1-3, with D maybe TRBD1 (6 bases). Germline CDR1 and CDR2: SGHDT and YYEEEE. V lost 0 bases and J lost 7, with 20 bases in between. CDR3 size: 17 residues. The CDR3 DNA reads TGTGCCAGCAGCTTGGGGGCAGCGATCCGGGACAAGAACACCATATATTTT. As protein: CASSLGAAIRDKNTIYF. The full variable domain, its missing parts supplied by reference TRBV5-6 and TRBJ1-3, is DAGVTQSPTHLIKTRGQQVTLRCSPKSGHDTVSWYQQALGQGPQFIFQYYEEEERQRGNFPDRFSGHQFPNYSSELNVNALLLGDSALYLCASSLGAAIRDKNTIYFGEGSWLTVV.

This clonotype showed up just a few times. The CDR3 nucleotides are TGTGCCAGCAGCTTAGAAGTGGGGGGCCAAGAGACCCAGTACTTC. Translation gives CASSLEVGGQETQYF. The chain carries TRBV11-2 and TRBJ2-5, with D possibly TRBD2 on 6 matching bases. The CDR3 spans 15 residues. V was clipped by 0 bases and J by 1 base, with 9 bases between them. The germline CDR1 and CDR2 sequences are SGHAT and FQNNGV.

This clonotype has a handful of counts. The J gene is TRBJ2-7, the V gene TRBV7-2; D perhaps matches TRBD1 (5 bases). V was pared by 3 bases and J by 3 bases, with 15 bases between. Germline V CDR1 and CDR2: SGHTA, FQGNSA. This CDR3 is built from 15 residues. CDR3: CASSFGAQEYYEQYF. CDR3 in DNA: TGTGCCAGCAGCTTTGGGGCTCAGGAATACTACGAGCAGTACTTC.

This chain joins TRBV5-1 and TRBJ2-5; D might be TRBD2 (5 bases). Trimming cost V 4 bases and J 5 bases, with 15 bases left between them. Germline values: CDR1 SGHRS, CDR2 YFSETQ. The CDR3 spans 14 residues. CDR3 in amino acids: CASSNRGFGETQYF. The CDR3 nucleotides are TGCGCCAGCAGCAACCGGGGATTTGGGGAGACCCAGTACTTC.

The chain joins TRBV20-1 to TRBJ2-3; D may be TRBD1 (5 bases). V shed 0 bases and J shed 3 bases, with 10 bases lying between them. The CDR3 loop spans 14 amino acids. CDR1 is DFQATT, CDR2 SNEGSKA, per germline (reference sequence). The CDR3 bases are TGCAGTGCTAGAGACAGGGCCAAGACAGATACGCAGTATTTT. Translating it yields CSARDRAKTDTQYF.

This clonotype turned up a few times. The V and J genes are TRBV12-3 or TRBV12-4 and TRBJ2-1, with TRBD2 identical over 11 bases. The trim removed 4 bases at V and 9 bases at J, leaving 14 bases unmatched. This CDR3 comprises 17 residues. The chain's CDR3 is CASSSHVLAGGGSEQFF. The DNA of the CDR3 is TGTGCCAGCAGTTCTCACGTGCTAGCGGGGGGTGGTAGTGAGCAGTTCTTC.

V gene TRBV12-3 or TRBV12-4 combines with J gene TRBJ1-1, with TRBD1 identical over 10 bases. V shed 6 bases, J shed 10 bases, and the junction held 17 bases outside the gene matches. The CDR3 loop spans 16 amino acids. CDR3 in amino acids: CASSPERIDRGRIAFF. The DNA of the CDR3 is TGTGCCAGCAGCCCCGAGCGGATCGACAGGGGGCGAATAGCTTTCTTT.

This rearrangement joins TRBV19 to TRBJ2-7; TRBD1 aligns across 9 bases. V dropped 4 bases and J dropped 4; count of bases not matched to a gene: 5. CDR3 size: 14 residues. Germline loops: CDR1 LNHDA, CDR2 SQIVND (reference sequence). The CDR3 DNA reads TGTGCCAGTAGTACGACCGGGACAGGGTACGAGCAGTACTTC. This encodes CASSTTGTGYEQYF.

This chain links TRBV29-1 with TRBJ2-1, with D perhaps matching TRBD1 or TRBD2 (7 bases each). V shed 5 bases and J shed 5 bases, with 16 bases lying between them. This CDR3 is built from 14 residues. Looked up from germline, CDR1 is SQVTM and CDR2 is ANQGSEA. The CDR3 here is CSVRGGDSHNEQFF. Written as DNA, the CDR3 is TGCAGCGTTCGAGGGGGGGACAGTCACAATGAGCAGTTCTTC.

V and J are TRBV7-6 and TRBJ2-2; D is uncertain. CDR1 and CDR2 from the germline V gene are SGHVS and FNYEAQ. V was shortened by 5 bases and J by 0 bases, with 13 bases between the two germline ends. The CDR3 has 16 residues. CDR3 sequence reads: CASSPTVPTNTGELFF. In DNA, the CDR3 is TGTGCCAGCAGCCCGACCGTCCCTACGAACACCGGGGAGCTGTTTTTT.

This clonotype showed up just a few times. This chain connects TRBV7-8 to TRBJ2-1; TRBD2 agrees at 8 bases. This CDR3 has 15 residues. Germline V gene sequence: CDR1 SGHVS, CDR2 FQNEAQ. Trimming took 5 bases from V and 3 from J; bases not matched to a gene: 6. The CDR3 DNA is TGTGCCAGCAGCAAACAAGCGGGGGTCTACAATGAGCAGTTCTTC. This sequence encodes CASSKQAGVYNEQFF.

This clonotype was counted a few times. The chain carries TRBV5-1 and TRBJ1-2; 7 bases align to TRBD1. Germline-derived CDR1 and CDR2 are SGHRS and YFSETQ. The CDR3 spans 14 residues. V gave up 3 bases and J gave up 4 bases; unmatched junction bases: 6. As DNA, the CDR3 is TGCGCCAGCAGCTATGCAGGGGGGGGCTATGGCTACACCTTC. This codes for CASSYAGGGYGYTF. The complete variable domain, with remaining parts taken from reference TRBV5-1 and TRBJ1-2, reads KAGVTQTPRYLIKTRGQQVTLSCSPISGHRSVSWYQQTPGQGLQFLFEYFSETQRNKGNFPGRFSGRQFSNSRSEMNVSTLELGDSALYLCASSYAGGGYGYTFGSGTRLTVV.

The chain is built from TRBV6-2 or TRBV6-3 and TRBJ1-5, with 10 bases matching TRBD1. V trimming: 0 bases; J trimming: 5 bases; junction bases outside the gene matches: 4. The CDR3 totals 16 residues. Germline values: CDR1 MNHEY, CDR2 SVGEGT. DNA of the CDR3: TGTGCCAGCAGTTACTCGGGGACAGGGGTGTATCAGCCCCAGCATTTT. Protein sequence: CASSYSGTGVYQPQHF.

The J gene is TRBJ2-5, the V gene TRBV24-1; D might be TRBD2 (6 bases). Trimming stripped 3 bases from V and 7 bases from J, with 14 bases between. CDR3 length: 14 amino acids. Germline V gene sequence: CDR1 KGHDR, CDR2 SFDVKD. The chain's CDR3 is CATSDKSSVGTQYF. The CDR3 DNA is TGTGCCACCAGTGATAAATCTAGCGTTGGGACCCAGTACTTC.

The rearrangement links TRBV19 to TRBJ1-2; D is undetermined. V lost 3 bases to trimming and J lost 1 base, with 6 bases between them. This CDR3 region has 13 residues. CDR1 and CDR2 (germline): LNHDA, SQIVND (reference sequence). The CDR3, as DNA: TGTGCCAGTAGTATGGGCAGTAACTATGGCTACACCTTC. Translation: CASSMGSNYGYTF.

This clonotype was seen a few times. At one end, the junction sequence differs from germline, possibly due to a read error. V usage is TRBV12-3 or TRBV12-4 and J usage is TRBJ2-1; 12 bases fit TRBD2. The CDR3 is 11 residues long. CDR3 loop: CASRSSGRVTF. CDR3 sequence (DNA): TGTGCCAGCAGATCTAGCGGGAGGGTCACATTC.